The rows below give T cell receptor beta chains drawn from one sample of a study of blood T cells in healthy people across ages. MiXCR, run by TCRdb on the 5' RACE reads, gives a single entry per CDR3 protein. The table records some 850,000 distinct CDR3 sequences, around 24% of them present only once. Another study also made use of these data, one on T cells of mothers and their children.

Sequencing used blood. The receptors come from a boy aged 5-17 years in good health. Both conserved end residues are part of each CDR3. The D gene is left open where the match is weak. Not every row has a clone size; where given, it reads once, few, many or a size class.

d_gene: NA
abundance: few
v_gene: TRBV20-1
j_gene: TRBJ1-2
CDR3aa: CSDLARQLHNYGYTF
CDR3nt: TGCAGTGACCTGGCCAGGCAGCTCCATAACTATGGCTACACCTTC

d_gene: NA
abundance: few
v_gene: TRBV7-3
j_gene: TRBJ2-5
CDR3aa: CASSLGRNETQYF
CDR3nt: TGTGCCAGCAGCTTGGGGAGAAACGAGACCCAGTACTTC

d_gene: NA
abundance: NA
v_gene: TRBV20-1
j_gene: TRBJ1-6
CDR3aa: CSASTARNSPLHF
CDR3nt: TGCAGTGCTAGTACAGCGCGTAATTCACCCCTCCACTTT

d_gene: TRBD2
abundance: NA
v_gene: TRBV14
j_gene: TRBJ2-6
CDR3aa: CASSQDGVPTSTGWANVLTF
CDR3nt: TGTGCCAGCAGCCAAGACGGGGTTCCGACTAGCACAGGCTGGGCCAACGTCCTGACTTTC

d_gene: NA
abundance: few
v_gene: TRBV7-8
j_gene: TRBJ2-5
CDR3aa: CASSSGPRPQETQYF
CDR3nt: TGTGCCAGCAGCTCAGGGCCCAGGCCCCAAGAGACCCAGTACTTC

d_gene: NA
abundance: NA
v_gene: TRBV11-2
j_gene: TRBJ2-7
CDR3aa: CASSPQVGQPYEQYF
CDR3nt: TGTGCCAGCAGCCCCCAGGTTGGGCAGCCCTACGAGCAGTACTTC

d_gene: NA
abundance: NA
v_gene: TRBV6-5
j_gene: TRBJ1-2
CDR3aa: CASSSVKDRSYTF
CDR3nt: TGTGCCAGCAGTTCCGTCAAGGACCGAAGCTACACCTTC

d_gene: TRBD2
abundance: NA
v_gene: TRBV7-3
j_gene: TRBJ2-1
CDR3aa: CASSLLLAGGNNEQFF
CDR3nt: TGTGCCAGCAGCCTTCTGCTAGCGGGGGGGAATAATGAGCAGTTCTTC

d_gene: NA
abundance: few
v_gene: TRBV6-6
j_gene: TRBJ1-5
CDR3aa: CASSYWRDSNQPQHF
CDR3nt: TGTGCCAGCAGTTACTGGAGGGATAGCAATCAGCCCCAGCATTTT

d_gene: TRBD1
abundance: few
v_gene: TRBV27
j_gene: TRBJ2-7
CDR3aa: CASRKAGGYEQYF
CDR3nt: TGTGCCAGCAGAAAGGCAGGGGGATACGAGCAGTACTTC

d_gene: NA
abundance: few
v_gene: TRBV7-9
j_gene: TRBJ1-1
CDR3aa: CASSLVPRGTEAFF
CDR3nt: TGTGCCAGCAGCTTAGTCCCGAGGGGGACTGAAGCTTTCTTT

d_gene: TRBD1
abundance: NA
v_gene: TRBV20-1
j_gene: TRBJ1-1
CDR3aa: CSARGTGVNTEAFF
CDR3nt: TGCAGTGCTAGGGGGACAGGGGTGAACACTGAAGCTTTCTTT

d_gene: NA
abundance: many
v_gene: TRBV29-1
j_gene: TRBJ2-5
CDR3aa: CSVEETQYF
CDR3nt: TGCAGCGTTGAAGAGACCCAGTACTTC

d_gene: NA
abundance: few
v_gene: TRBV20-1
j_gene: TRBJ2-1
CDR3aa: CSAPGTQAYNEQFF
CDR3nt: TGCAGTGCCCCAGGAACTCAAGCCTACAATGAGCAGTTCTTC

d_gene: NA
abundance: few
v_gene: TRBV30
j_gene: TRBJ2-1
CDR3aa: CAWSSRNGHNEQFF
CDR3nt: TGTGCCTGGAGCTCAAGAAACGGGCACAATGAGCAGTTCTTC

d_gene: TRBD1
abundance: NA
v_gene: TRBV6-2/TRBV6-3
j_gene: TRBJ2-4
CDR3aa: CASSRIGDREKNTQYF
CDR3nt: TGTGCCAGCAGTCGCATCGGGGACAGAGAGAAAAACACTCAGTACTTC

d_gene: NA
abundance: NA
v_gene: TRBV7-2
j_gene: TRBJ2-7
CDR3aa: CASRGAGYEQYF
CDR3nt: TGTGCCAGCAGGGGGGCGGGGTACGAGCAGTACTTC

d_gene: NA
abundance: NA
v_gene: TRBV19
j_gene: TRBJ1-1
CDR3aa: CASSIRTQKMNTEAFF
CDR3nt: TGTGCCAGTAGTATAAGGACCCAAAAGATGAACACTGAAGCTTTCTTT

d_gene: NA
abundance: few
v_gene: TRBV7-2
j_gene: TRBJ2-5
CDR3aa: CASSRGPHQETQYF
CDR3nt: TGTGCCAGCAGCCGTGGACCGCACCAAGAGACCCAGTACTTC

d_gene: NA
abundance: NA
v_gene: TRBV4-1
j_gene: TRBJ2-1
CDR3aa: CASSQVWGSGYEQFF
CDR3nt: TGCGCCAGCAGCCAAGTCTGGGGATCAGGATATGAGCAGTTCTTC

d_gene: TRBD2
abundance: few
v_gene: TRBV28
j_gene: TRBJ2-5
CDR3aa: CASSPSGVAGLQETQYF
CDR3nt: TGTGCCAGCAGTCCTTCAGGAGTAGCGGGGCTCCAAGAGACCCAGTACTTC

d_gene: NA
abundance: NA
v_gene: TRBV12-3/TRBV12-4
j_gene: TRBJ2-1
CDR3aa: CALGGISYNEQFF
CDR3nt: TGTGCCCTGGGCGGGATCTCCTACAATGAGCAGTTCTTC

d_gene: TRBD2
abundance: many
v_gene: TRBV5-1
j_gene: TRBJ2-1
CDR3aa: CASSPGGFYNEQFF
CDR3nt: TGCGCCAGCAGCCCCGGGGGGTTCTACAATGAGCAGTTCTTC

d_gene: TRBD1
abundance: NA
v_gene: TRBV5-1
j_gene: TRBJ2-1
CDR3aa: CASSREGQGIEQFF
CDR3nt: TGCGCCAGCAGCCGGGAGGGACAGGGGATTGAGCAGTTCTTC

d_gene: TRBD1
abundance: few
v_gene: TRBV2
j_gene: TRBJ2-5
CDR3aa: CASRAPTGGQETQYF
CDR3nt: TGTGCCAGCAGGGCCCCCACAGGGGGCCAAGAGACCCAGTACTTC

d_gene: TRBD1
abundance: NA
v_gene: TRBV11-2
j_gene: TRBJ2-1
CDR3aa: CASSSPTGTGPYNEQFF
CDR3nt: TGTGCCAGCAGCTCCCCGACCGGGACAGGGCCCTACAATGAGCAGTTCTTC

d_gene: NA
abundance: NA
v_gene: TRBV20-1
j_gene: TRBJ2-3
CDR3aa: CSARDLANTQYF
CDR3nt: TGCAGTGCTAGAGATCTCGCGAATACGCAGTATTTT

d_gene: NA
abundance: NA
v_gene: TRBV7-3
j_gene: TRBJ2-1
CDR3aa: CASSLSTEYNEQFF
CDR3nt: TGTGCCAGCAGCTTATCGACGGAATACAATGAGCAGTTCTTC

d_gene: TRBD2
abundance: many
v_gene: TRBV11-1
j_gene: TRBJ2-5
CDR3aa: CARLLAGVQETQYF
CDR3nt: TGTGCCAGGTTACTAGCGGGCGTTCAAGAGACCCAGTACTTC

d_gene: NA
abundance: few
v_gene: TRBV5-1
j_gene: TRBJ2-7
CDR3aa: CASSSGSGRPSYEQYF
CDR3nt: TGCGCCAGCAGCTCGGGGTCTGGGCGGCCATCCTACGAGCAGTACTTC

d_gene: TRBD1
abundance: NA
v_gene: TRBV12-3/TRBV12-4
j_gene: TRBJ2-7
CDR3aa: CASSFTGQYYEQYF
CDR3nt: TGTGCCAGCAGTTTCACGGGACAGTACTACGAGCAGTACTTC

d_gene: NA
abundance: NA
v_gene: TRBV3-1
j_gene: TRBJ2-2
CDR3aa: CASRASSRTGTNTGELFF
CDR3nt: TGTGCCAGCAGGGCCTCGTCAAGGACGGGCACGAACACCGGGGAGCTGTTTTTT

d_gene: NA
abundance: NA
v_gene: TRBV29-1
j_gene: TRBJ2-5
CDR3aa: CSVYRGLQETQYF
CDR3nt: TGCAGCGTTTACAGGGGACTCCAAGAGACCCAGTACTTC

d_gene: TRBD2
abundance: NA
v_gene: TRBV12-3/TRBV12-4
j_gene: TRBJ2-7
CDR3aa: CASSFVASGGYEQYF
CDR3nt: TGTGCCAGCAGTTTTGTTGCTAGCGGGGGTTACGAGCAGTACTTC

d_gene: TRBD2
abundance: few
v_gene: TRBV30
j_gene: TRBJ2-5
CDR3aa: CAWSAGTSGGAQETQYF
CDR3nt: TGTGCCTGGAGTGCCGGGACTAGCGGGGGGGCTCAAGAGACCCAGTACTTC

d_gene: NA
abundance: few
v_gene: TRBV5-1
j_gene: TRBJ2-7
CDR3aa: CASSLHRALYEQYF
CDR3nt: TGCGCCAGCAGCTTGCACAGGGCACTTTACGAGCAGTACTTC

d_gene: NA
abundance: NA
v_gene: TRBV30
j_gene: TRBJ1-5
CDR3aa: CAWSSGRQPQHF
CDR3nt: TGTGCCTGGAGTTCTGGCAGGCAGCCCCAGCATTTT

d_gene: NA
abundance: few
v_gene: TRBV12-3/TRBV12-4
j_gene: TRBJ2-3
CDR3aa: CASSDTYTDTQYF
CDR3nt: TGTGCCAGCTCTGACACCTACACAGATACGCAGTATTTT

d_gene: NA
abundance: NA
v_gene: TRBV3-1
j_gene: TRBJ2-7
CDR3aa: CASSQGITETYEQYF
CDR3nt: TGTGCCAGCAGCCAAGGAATAACAGAAACCTACGAGCAGTACTTC

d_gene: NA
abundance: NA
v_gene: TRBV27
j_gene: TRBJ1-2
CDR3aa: CASSPAQDEYGYTF
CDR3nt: TGTGCCAGCAGTCCCGCCCAGGATGAATATGGCTACACCTTC

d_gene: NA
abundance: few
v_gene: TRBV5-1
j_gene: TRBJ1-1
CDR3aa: CASSSHRVLSMNTEAFF
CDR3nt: TGCGCCAGCAGCTCACACAGGGTCCTTTCCATGAACACTGAAGCTTTCTTT

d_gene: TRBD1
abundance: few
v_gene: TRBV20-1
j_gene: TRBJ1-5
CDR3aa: CSAGEPGQGARQPQHF
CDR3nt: TGCAGTGCTGGCGAACCGGGACAGGGGGCGAGGCAGCCCCAGCATTTT

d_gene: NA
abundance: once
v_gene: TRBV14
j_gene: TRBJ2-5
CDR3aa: CASSQDQRTNSRETQYF
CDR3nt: TGTGCCAGCAGCCAAGATCAGCGGACCAATTCTCGGGAGACCCAGTACTTC

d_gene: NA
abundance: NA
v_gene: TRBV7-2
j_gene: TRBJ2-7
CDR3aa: CASSSQSYYEQYF
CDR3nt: TGTGCCAGCAGCTCCCAGAGCTACTACGAGCAGTACTTC

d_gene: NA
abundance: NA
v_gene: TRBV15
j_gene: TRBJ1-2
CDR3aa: CATSRAGSNYGYTF
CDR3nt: TGTGCCACCAGCAGAGCGGGCAGTAACTATGGCTACACCTTC

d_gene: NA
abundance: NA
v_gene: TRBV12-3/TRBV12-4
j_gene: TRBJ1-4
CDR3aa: CASSSHFNEKLFF
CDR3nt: TGTGCCAGCAGTTCCCATTTTAATGAAAAACTGTTTTTT

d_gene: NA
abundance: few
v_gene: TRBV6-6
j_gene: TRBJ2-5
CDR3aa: CASSLLMTGGTRVTQYF
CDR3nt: TGTGCCAGTAGTTTGTTAATGACGGGGGGCACCCGTGTAACCCAGTACTTC

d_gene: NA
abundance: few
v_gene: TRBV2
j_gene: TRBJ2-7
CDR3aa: CASLGSYEQYF
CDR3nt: TGTGCCAGCCTAGGATCGTACGAGCAGTACTTC

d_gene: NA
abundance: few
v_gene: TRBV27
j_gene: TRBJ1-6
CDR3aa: CASTTTAPAPLHF
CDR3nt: TGTGCCAGCACCACGACGGCCCCAGCACCCCTCCACTTT

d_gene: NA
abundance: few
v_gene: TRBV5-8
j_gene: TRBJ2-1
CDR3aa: CASSFYQGYNEQFF
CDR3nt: TGTGCCAGCAGTTTTTACCAGGGTTACAATGAGCAGTTCTTC

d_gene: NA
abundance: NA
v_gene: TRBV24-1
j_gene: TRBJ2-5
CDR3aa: CATSDRGGRTQYF
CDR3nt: TGTGCCACCAGTGATAGAGGGGGGAGGACCCAGTACTTC